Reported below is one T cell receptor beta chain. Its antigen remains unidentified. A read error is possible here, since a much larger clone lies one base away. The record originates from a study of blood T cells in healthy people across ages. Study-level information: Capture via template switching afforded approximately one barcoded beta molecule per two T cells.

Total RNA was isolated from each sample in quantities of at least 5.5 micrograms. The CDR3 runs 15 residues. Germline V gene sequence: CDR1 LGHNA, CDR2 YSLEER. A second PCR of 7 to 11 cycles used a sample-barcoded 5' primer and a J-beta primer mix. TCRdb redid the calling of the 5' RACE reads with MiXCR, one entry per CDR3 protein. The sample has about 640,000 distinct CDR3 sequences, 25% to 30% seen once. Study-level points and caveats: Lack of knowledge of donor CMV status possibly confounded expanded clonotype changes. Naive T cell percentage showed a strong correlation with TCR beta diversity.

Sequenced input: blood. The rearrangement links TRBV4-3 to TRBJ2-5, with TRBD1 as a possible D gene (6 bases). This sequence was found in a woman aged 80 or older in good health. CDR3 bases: TGCGCCAGCAGCCAAACGGGACAAAGCCAAGAGGCCCAGTACTTC. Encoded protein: CASSQTGQSQEAQYF.